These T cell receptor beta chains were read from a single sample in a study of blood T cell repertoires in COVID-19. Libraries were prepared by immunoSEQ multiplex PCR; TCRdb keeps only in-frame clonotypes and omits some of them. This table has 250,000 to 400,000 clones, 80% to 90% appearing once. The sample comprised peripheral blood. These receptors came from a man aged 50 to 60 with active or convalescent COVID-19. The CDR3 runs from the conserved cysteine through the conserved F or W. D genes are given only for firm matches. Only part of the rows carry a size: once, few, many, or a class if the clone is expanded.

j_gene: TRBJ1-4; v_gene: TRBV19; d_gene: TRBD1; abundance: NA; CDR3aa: CASSKGTGVKATNEKLFF; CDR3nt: TGTGCCAGTAGTAAAGGGACAGGGGTTAAGGCAACTAATGAAAAACTGTTTTTT
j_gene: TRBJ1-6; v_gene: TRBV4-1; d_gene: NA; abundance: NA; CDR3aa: CASSQEGWESSYNSPLHF; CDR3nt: TGCGCCAGCAGCCAAGAAGGGTGGGAGAGCTCCTATAATTCACCCCTCCACTTT
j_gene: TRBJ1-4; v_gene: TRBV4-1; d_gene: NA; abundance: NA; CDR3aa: CASSPTVARQHEKLFF; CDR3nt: TGCGCCAGCAGCCCGACAGTCGCAAGACAGCATGAAAAACTGTTTTTT
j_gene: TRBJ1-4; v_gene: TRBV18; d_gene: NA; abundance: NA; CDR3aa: CASSPPSDSEKLFF; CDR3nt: TGTGCCAGCTCACCACCAAGCGACAGCGAAAAACTGTTTTTT
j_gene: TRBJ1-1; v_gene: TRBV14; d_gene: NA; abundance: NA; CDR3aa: CASSQQYREAFF; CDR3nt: TGTGCCAGCAGCCAACAATACAGGGAAGCTTTCTTT
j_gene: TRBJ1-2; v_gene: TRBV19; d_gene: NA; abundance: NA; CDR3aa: CASSIVLSGNGYTF; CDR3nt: TGTGCCAGTAGTATAGTCCTTTCAGGCAATGGCTACACCTTC
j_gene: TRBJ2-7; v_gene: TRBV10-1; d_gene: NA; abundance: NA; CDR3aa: CAGPGISPYEQYF; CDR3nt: TGCGCCGGACCGGGGATCTCTCCGTACGAGCAGTACTTC
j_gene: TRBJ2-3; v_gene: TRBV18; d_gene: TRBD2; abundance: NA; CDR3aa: CASSFSREGADTQYF; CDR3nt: TGTGCCAGCTCATTTTCCAGGGAGGGCGCAGATACGCAGTATTTT
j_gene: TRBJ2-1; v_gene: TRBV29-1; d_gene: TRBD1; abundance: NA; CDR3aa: CSVGTGGVDEQFF; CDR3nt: TGCAGCGTCGGGACAGGGGGCGTGGATGAGCAGTTCTTC
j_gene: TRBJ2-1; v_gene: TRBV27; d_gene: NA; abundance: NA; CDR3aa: CASSALEAYNEQFF; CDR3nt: TGTGCCAGCAGTGCACTAGAGGCCTACAATGAGCAGTTCTTC
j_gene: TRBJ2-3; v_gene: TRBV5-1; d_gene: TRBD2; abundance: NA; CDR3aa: CASSALAGGPTDTQYF; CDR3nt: TGCGCCAGCAGCGCCCTAGCGGGGGGGCCGACAGATACGCAGTATTTT
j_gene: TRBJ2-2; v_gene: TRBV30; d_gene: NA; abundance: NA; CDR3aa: CAWSVGLGITGELFF; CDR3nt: TGTGCCTGGAGTGTTGGACTGGGAATTACCGGGGAGCTGTTTTTT
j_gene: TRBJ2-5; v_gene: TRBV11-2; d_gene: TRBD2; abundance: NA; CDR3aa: CASSLVGGTSGQETQYF; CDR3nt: TGTGCCAGCAGCTTAGTAGGGGGGACTAGCGGTCAAGAGACCCAGTACTTC
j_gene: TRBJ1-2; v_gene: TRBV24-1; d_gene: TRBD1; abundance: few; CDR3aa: CATQTGGSGYTF; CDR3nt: TGTGCCACGCAGACAGGGGGCAGTGGCTACACCTTC
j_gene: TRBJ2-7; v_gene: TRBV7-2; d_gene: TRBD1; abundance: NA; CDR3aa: CASRRQGATYEQYF; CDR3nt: TGTGCCAGCAGGAGACAGGGGGCGACCTACGAGCAGTACTTC
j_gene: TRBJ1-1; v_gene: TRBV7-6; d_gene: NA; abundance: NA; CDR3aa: CASSLKAGNTEAFF; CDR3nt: TGTGCCAGCAGCTTAAAGGCAGGGAACACTGAAGCTTTCTTT
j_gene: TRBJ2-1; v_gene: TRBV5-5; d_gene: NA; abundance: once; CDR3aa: CASSGSPPREQFF; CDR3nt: TGTGCCAGCAGCGGGTCTCCTCCCAGGGAGCAGTTCTTC
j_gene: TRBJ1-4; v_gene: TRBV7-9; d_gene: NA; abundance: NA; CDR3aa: CASSRGVQGLVEKLFF; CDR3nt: TGTGCCAGCAGCCGGGGGGTACAGGGACTTGTTGAAAAACTGTTTTTT
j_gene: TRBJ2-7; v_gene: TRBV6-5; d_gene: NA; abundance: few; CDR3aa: CASCFLQGSSYEQYF; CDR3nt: NA
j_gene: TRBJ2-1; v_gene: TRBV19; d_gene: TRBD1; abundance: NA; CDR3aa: CASSIVGQGAHYEQFF; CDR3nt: TGTGCCAGTAGTATAGTGGGACAGGGGGCGCATTATGAGCAGTTCTTC
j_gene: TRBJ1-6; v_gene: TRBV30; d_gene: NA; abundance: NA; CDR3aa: CAWSVISGSRSPLHF; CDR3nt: TGTGCCTGGAGTGTAATCTCGGGGAGTCGGTCACCCCTCCACTTT
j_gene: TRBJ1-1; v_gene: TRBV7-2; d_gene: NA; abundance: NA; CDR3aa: CASSLDHSSTEAFF; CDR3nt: TGTGCCAGCAGCTTAGATCACAGTAGCACTGAAGCTTTCTTT
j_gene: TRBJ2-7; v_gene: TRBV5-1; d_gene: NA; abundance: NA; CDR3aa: CASSDQGREQYF; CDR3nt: TGCGCCAGCAGCGACCAGGGTAGGGAGCAGTACTTC
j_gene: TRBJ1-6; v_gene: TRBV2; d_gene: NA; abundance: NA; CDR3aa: CASSVDLGGSPLHF; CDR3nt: TGTGCCAGCAGTGTGGACCTCGGAGGATCACCCCTCCACTTT
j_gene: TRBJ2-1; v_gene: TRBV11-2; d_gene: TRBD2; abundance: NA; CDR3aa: CASSLQLAANSYNEQFF; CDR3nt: TGTGCCAGCAGCTTACAACTAGCGGCCAACTCCTACAATGAGCAGTTCTTC
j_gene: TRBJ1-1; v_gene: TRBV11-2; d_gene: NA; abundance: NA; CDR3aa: CASSYRWGDTEAFF; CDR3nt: TGTGCCAGCAGCTACAGATGGGGGGACACTGAAGCTTTCTTT
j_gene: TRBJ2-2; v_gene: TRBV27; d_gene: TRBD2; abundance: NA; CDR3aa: CASSRERGNTGELFF; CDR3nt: TGTGCCAGCAGTCGCGAGCGGGGGAACACCGGGGAGCTGTTTTTT
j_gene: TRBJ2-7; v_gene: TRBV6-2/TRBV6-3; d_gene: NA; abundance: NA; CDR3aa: CASSPTSSYEQYF; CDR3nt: TGTGCCAGCAGCCCGACAAGCTCCTACGAGCAGTACTTC
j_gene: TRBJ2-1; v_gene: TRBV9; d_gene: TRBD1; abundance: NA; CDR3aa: CASSVLGQGAGEQFF; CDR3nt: TGTGCCAGCAGCGTACTTGGACAGGGGGCTGGTGAGCAGTTCTTC
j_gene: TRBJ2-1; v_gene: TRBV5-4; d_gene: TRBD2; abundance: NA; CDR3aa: CASSFSGTYNEQFF; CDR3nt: TGTGCCAGCAGCTTTAGCGGGACCTACAATGAGCAGTTCTTC
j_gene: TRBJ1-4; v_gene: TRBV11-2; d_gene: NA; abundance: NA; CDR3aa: CASSLGHSGTYEKLFF; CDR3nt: TGTGCCAGCAGCTTAGGGCATTCCGGGACATATGAAAAACTGTTTTTT
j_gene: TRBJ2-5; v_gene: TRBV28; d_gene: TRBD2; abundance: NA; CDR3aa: CASSLMGGGETQYF; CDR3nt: TGTGCCAGCAGTTTAATGGGGGGGGGAGAGACCCAGTACTTC
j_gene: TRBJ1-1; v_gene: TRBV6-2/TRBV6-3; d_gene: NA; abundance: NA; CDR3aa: CASSYSNSAGVNTEAFF; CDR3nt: TGTGCCAGCAGTTACTCGAACTCCGCAGGGGTTAACACTGAAGCTTTCTTT
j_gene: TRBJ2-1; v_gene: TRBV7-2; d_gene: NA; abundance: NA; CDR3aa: CASSLSRIREQFF; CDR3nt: TGTGCCAGCAGCTTATCCAGGATTCGCGAGCAGTTCTTC
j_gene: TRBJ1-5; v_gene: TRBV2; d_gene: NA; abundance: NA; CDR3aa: CASGAGGGQPQHF; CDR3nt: TGTGCCAGCGGAGCAGGCGGGGGCCAGCCCCAGCATTTT
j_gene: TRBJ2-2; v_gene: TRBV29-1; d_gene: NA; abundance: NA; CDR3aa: CSALYRVTGELFF; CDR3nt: TGCAGCGCCCTATATCGGGTCACCGGGGAGCTGTTTTTT
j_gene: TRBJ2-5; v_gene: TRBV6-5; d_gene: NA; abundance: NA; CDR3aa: CASADSRGETQYF; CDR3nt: TGTGCCAGCGCTGACTCTCGGGGGGAGACCCAGTACTTC
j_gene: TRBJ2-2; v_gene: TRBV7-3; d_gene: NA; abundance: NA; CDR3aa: CASRRDSTGELFF; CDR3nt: TGTGCCAGCAGACGCGACAGCACCGGGGAGCTGTTTTTT
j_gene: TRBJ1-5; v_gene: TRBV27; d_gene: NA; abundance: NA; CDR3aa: CASSGQGGRPQHF; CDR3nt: TGTGCCAGCAGTGGGCAGGGCGGTCGGCCCCAGCATTTT
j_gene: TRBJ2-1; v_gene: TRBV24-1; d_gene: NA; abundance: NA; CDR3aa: CATSASGYNNEQFF; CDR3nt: TGTGCCACCAGTGCAAGCGGGTATAACAATGAGCAGTTCTTC
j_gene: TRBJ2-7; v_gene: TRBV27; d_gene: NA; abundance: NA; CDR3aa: CASSLQPGLGYEQYF; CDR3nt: TGTGCCAGCAGTTTACAACCGGGACTGGGCTACGAGCAGTACTTC
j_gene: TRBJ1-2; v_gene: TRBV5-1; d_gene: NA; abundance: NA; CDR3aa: CASSPSRPAGGYGYTF; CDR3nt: TGCGCCAGCAGCCCTAGCCGCCCTGCCGGGGGATATGGCTACACCTTC
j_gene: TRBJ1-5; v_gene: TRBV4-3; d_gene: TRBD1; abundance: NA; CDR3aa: CASSQEPGGYSNQPQHF; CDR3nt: TGCGCCAGCAGCCAAGAACCAGGGGGATATAGCAATCAGCCCCAGCATTTT
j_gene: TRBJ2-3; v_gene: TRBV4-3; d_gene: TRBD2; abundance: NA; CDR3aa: CASSQSLGLAGSTDTQYF; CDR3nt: TGCGCCAGCAGCCAAAGTCTGGGACTAGCGGGGAGCACAGATACGCAGTATTTT
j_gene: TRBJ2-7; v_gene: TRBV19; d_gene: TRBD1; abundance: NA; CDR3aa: CASSIGTGERDEQYF; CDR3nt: TGTGCCAGTAGTATTGGGACAGGGGAGAGGGACGAGCAGTACTTC
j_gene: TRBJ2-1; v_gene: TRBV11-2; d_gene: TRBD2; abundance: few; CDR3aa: CASRTAGGAYNEQFF; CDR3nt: TGTGCCAGCAGAACGGCGGGGGGAGCTTACAATGAGCAGTTCTTC
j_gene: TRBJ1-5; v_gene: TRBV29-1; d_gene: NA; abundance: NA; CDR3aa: CSVEDKQGHNSNQPQHF; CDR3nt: TGCAGCGTTGAAGATAAACAGGGCCACAATAGCAATCAGCCCCAGCATTTT
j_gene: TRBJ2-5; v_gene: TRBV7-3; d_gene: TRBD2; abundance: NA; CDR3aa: CASSPLAGGGQETQYF; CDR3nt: TGTGCCAGCAGCCCCCTGGCTGGGGGGGGACAAGAGACCCAGTACTTC
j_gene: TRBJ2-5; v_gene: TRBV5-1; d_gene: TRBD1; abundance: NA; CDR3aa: CASSLAGTGEETQYF; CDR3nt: TGCGCCAGCAGCTTAGCCGGGACAGGAGAAGAGACCCAGTACTTC
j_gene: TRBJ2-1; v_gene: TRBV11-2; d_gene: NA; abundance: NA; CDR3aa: CASSSGLDNEQFF; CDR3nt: TGTGCCAGCAGCTCTGGACTGGATAATGAGCAGTTCTTC
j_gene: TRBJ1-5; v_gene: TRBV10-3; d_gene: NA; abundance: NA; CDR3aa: CAISESYTRSNQPQHF; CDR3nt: TGTGCCATCAGTGAGTCGTACACCCGCAGCAATCAGCCCCAGCATTTT
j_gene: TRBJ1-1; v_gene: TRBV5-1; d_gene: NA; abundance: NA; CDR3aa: CASSLAGENTEAFF; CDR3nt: TGCGCCAGCAGCTTGGCCGGGGAGAACACTGAAGCTTTCTTT
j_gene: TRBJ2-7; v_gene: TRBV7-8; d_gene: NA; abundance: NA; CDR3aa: CASSLVAEQYF; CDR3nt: TGTGCCAGCAGCTTAGTAGCTGAGCAGTACTTC
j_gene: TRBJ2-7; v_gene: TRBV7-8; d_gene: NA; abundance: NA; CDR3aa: CASSLATASYEQYF; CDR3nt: TGTGCCAGCAGCTTAGCGACAGCCAGCTACGAGCAGTACTTC
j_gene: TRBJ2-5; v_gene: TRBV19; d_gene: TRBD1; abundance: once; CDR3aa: CASAPGGGETQYF; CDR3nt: TGTGCCAGTGCCCCAGGGGGCGGAGAGACCCAGTACTTC
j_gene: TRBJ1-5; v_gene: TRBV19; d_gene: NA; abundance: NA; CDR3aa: CASRRTGFYSNQPQHF; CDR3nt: TGTGCCAGTAGAAGAACAGGGTTTTATAGCAATCAGCCCCAGCATTTT